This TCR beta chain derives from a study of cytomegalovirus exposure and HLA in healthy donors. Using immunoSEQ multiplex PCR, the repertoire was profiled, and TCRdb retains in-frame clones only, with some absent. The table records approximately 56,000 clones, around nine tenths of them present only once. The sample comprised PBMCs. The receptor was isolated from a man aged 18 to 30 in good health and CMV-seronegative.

CDR3 sequence (DNA): TGTGCCAGTAATAGGGCGGAACTAGCGGGGCTTGGCACAGATACGCAGTATTTT. Translating gives CASNRAELAGLGTDTQYF. The V gene is TRBV19, the J gene TRBJ2-3; 10 bases match TRBD2. The CDR3 runs 18 residues. The J segment lost 1 base and the V segment lost 7 bases, leaving 14 bases of the junction unmatched. In germline, CDR1 is LNHDA, CDR2 SQIVND (reference sequence).